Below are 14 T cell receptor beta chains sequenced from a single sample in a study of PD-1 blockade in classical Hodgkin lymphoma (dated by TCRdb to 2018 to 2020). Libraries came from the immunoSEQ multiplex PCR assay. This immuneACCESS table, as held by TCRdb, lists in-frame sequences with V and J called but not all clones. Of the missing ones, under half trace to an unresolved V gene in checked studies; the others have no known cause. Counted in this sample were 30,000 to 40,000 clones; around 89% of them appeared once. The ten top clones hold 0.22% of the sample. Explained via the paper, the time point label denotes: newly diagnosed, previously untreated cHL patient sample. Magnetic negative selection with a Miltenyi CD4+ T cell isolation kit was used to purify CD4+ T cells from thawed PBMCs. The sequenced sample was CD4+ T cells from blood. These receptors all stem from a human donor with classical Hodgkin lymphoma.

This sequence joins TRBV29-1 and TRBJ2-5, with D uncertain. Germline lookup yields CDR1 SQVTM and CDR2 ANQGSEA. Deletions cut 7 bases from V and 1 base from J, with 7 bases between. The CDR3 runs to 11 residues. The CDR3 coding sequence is TGCAGCGCACAGACCCAAGAGACCCAGTACTTC. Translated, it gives CSAQTQETQYF.

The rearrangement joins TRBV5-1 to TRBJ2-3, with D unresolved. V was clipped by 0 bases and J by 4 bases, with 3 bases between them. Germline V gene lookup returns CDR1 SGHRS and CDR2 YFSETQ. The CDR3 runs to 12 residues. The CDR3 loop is CASSLVADTQYF. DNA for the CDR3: TGCGCCAGCAGCTTGGTCGCAGATACGCAGTATTTT.

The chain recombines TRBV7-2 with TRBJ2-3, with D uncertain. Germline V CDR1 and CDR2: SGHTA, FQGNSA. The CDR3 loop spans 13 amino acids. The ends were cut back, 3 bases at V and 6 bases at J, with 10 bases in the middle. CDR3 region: CASSFSLGDTQYF. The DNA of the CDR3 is TGTGCCAGCAGCTTCTCCCTGGGGGATACGCAGTATTTT. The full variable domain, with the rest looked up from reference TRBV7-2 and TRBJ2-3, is GAGVSQSPSNKVTEKGKDVELRCDPISGHTALYWYRQSLGQGLEFLIYFQGNSAPDKSGLPSDRFSAERTGGSVSTLTIQRTQQEDSAVYLCASSFSLGDTQYFGPGTRLTVL.

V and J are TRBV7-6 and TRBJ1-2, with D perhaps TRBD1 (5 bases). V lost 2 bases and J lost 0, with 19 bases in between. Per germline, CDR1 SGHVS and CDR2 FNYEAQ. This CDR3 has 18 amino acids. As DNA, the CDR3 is TGTGCCAGCAGCTTAAGCCGAGACAGCCCTTTAGCTAACTATGGCTACACCTTC. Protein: CASSLSRDSPLANYGYTF.

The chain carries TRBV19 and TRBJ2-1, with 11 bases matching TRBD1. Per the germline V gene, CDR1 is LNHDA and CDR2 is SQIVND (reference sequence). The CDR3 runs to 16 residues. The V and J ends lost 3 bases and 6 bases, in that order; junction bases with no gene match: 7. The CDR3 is CASSIPGQGAINEQFF. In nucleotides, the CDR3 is TGTGCCAGTAGTATCCCCGGACAGGGGGCGATCAATGAGCAGTTCTTC. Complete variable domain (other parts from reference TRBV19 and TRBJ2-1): DGGITQSPKYLFRKEGQNVTLSCEQNLNHDAMYWYRQDPGQGLRLIYYSQIVNDFQKGDIAEGYSVSREKKESFPLTVTSAQKNPTAFYLCASSIPGQGAINEQFFGPGTRLTVL.

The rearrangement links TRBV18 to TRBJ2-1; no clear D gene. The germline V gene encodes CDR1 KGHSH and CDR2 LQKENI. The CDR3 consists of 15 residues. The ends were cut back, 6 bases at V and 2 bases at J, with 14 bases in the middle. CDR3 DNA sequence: TGTGCCAGCTCTACCTCTTCTACAGCCTACAATGAGCAGTTCTTC. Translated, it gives CASSTSSTAYNEQFF.

This chain's CDR3 is CASRQDRGYGYTF. CDR3 coding DNA: TGTGCCAGCAGACAGGACAGGGGCTATGGCTACACCTTC. V and J are TRBV6-4 and TRBJ1-2; 9 bases agree with TRBD1. Germline CDR1 reads MRHNA; CDR2 reads SNTAGT. V was pared by 6 bases and J by 4 bases, with 3 bases of the junction left unmatched. CDR3 length equals 13 residues.

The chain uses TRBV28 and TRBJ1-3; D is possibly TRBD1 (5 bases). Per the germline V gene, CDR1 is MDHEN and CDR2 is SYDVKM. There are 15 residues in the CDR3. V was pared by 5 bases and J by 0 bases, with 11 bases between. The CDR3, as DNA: TGTGCCAGCAGTCCGGACATAGCCTCTGGAAACACCATATATTTT. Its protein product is CASSPDIASGNTIYF.

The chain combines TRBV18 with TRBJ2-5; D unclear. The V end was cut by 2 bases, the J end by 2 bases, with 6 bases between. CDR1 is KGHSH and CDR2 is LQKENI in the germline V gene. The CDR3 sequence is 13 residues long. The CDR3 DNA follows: TGTGCCAGCTCACCAGGGGTTCAAGAGACCCAGTACTTC. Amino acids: CASSPGVQETQYF.

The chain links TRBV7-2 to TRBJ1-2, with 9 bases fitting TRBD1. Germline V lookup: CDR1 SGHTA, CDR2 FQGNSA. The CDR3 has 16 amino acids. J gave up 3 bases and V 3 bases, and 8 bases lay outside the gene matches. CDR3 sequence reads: CASSLRGQGGDYGYTF. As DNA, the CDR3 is TGTGCCAGCAGCTTGAGGGGACAGGGCGGTGACTATGGCTACACCTTC.

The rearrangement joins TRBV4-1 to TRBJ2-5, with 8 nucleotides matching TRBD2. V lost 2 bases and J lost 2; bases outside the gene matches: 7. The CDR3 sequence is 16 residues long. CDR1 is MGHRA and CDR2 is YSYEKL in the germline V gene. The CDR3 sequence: CASSQSRAGVQETQYF. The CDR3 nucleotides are TGCGCCAGCAGCCAATCCCGAGCGGGGGTTCAAGAGACCCAGTACTTC.

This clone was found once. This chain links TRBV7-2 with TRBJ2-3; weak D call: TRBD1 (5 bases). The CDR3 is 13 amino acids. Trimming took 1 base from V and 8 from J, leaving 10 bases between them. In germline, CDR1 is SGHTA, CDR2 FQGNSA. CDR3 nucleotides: TGTGCCAGCAGCTTAGTGGTCCAGGGTACGCAGTATTTT. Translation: CASSLVVQGTQYF.

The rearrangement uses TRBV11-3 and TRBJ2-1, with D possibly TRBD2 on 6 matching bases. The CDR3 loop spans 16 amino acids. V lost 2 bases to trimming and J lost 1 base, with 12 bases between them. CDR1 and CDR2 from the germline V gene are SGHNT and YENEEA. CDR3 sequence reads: CASSLSRAGSYNEQFF. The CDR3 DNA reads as TGTGCCAGCAGCTTAAGCAGGGCGGGATCCTACAATGAGCAGTTCTTC.

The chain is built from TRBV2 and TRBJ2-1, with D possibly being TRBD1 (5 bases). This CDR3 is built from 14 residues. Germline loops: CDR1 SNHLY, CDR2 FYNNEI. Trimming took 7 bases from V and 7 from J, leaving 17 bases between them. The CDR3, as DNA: TGTGCCAGCAATAAGCTGGACAAGGGAAATGAGCAGTTCTTC. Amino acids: CASNKLDKGNEQFF.